The 18 T cell receptor beta chains below were found in one sample sequenced in a study of T cells in Graves' hyperthyroidism and ophthalmopathy. Template material for amplifying TCR beta CDR3 regions consisted of RNA transcripts. The TCR CDR3 was amplified in a first-round RT-PCR using the HTBI primer set. One entry per CDR3 protein results from TCRdb running MiXCR on the multiplex PCR reads. Of about 640,000 distinct CDR3 sequences detected, less than 25% appear once; the ten largest clones hold about 35%. The sample consisted of blood. These receptors were collected from a man aged 25-45 years with Graves' ophthalmopathy.

In its sample, this clonotype was seen a few times. The chain uses TRBV5-1 and TRBJ2-7; 8 bases map to TRBD2. This CDR3 is built from 18 residues. The V and J ends lost 4 bases and 3 bases, in that order; junction bases with no gene match: 18. Germline V gene data show CDR1 as SGHRS and CDR2 as YFSETQ. CDR3 nucleotides: TGCGCCAGCAGCCGCCGCGGGGCTAGCGGGTCCCAATTCTACGAGCAGTACTTC. Encoded protein: CASSRRGASGSQFYEQYF.

The chain is built from TRBV28 and TRBJ1-4; 9 bases are shared with TRBD1. Trimming cost V 5 bases and J 7 bases; bases outside gene matches: 8. Germline V CDR1 and CDR2: MDHEN, SYDVKM. The CDR3 is 15 amino acids. The CDR3 protein is CASSTDRGFIEKLFF. DNA of the CDR3: TGTGCCAGCAGTACCGACAGGGGGTTCATTGAAAAACTGTTTTTT.

The chain uses TRBV4-3 and TRBJ2-3; D is ambiguous. CDR3 length: 14 amino acids. Germline V gene lookup returns CDR1 LGHNA and CDR2 YSLEER. V lost 1 base to trimming and J lost 2 bases, with 7 bases between them. The CDR3 here is CASSQAWATDTQYF. CDR3 nucleotide sequence: TGCGCCAGCAGCCAAGCCTGGGCCACAGATACGCAGTATTTT.

The sample holds a few counts of this clonotype. This chain connects TRBV7-3 to TRBJ2-1, with 8 nucleotides matching TRBD1. J gave up 7 bases and V 1 base, and 6 bases lay outside the gene matches. The CDR3 extends over 15 amino acids. Germline V gives CDR1 SGHTA, CDR2 FQGTGA. CDR3 DNA: TGTGCCAGCAGCTTAATACTCGGACAGGGTAATGAGCAGTTCTTC. The encoded protein is CASSLILGQGNEQFF.

This clonotype appeared a few times. The chain has TRBV20-1 and TRBJ2-2, with D perhaps TRBD2 (5 bases). V was pared by 0 bases and J by 6 bases, with 11 bases between. The CDR3 covers 14 residues. Germline CDR1 is DFQATT and CDR2 is SNEGSKA (reference sequence). CDR3: CSAREGGSAGELFF. The CDR3 region has the DNA TGCAGTGCTAGAGAAGGAGGATCTGCCGGGGAGCTGTTTTTT.

V and J are TRBV7-9 and TRBJ2-5; D not certain. From germline, CDR1 is SEHNR and CDR2 FQNEAQ (reference sequence). The V and J ends lost 6 bases and 13 bases respectively, with 24 bases between them. This CDR3 is built from 14 residues. The CDR3, as DNA: TGTGCCAGCAGTCGCGGTTTTGCGTCGCAGTATCGGTACTTC. Translated, it gives CASSRGFASQYRYF.

This clonotype showed up many times. The V call is TRBV14, the J call TRBJ2-1, with D perhaps assigned TRBD1 or TRBD2 (5 bases each). The CDR3 is made up of 17 amino acids. CDR1 SGHDN and CDR2 FVKESK come from the germline V gene. Deletions cut 5 bases from V and 1 base from J, with 18 bases between. CDR3 DNA sequence: TGTGCCAGCAGCGCGCCGAAGTGGGGGAGTTCCTACAATGAGCAGTTCTTC. Its protein is CASSAPKWGSSYNEQFF.

This clonotype was observed a handful of times. The chain couples TRBV12-3 or TRBV12-4 to TRBJ1-1; D not resolved. The CDR3 is 12 residues long. Trimming pared 6 bases from V and 3 bases from J, leaving 8 bases between. This CDR3 is CASSWRYTEAFF. The CDR3, as DNA: TGTGCCAGCAGCTGGAGGTACACTGAAGCTTTCTTT.

The chain employs TRBV5-1 and TRBJ2-7, with 9 bases identical to TRBD1. The V gene's germline CDR1 is SGHRS and CDR2 YFSETQ. The CDR3 is 15 residues long. The V gene end was trimmed by 4 bases and the J gene end by 7 bases; junction bases not matched to a gene: 12. This chain's CDR3 is CASSVGGQGAGEQYF. CDR3 nucleotides: TGCGCCAGCAGCGTAGGGGGACAGGGAGCGGGGGAGCAGTACTTC.

This clonotype was recorded a few times. The chain couples TRBV19 to TRBJ2-1, with 11 bases that match TRBD1. V lost 5 bases, J lost 8 bases, and 11 bases stayed unmatched. This CDR3 contains 16 residues. Germline V gene lookup returns CDR1 LNHDA and CDR2 SQIVND (reference sequence). The CDR3 sequence: CASSSWTGGVFDEQFF. CDR3 bases: TGTGCCAGTAGTTCATGGACAGGGGGCGTCTTTGATGAGCAGTTCTTC. Variable domain in full (rest from reference TRBV19 and TRBJ2-1): DGGITQSPKYLFRKEGQNVTLSCEQNLNHDAMYWYRQDPGQGLRLIYYSQIVNDFQKGDIAEGYSVSREKKESFPLTVTSAQKNPTAFYLCASSSWTGGVFDEQFFGPGTRLTVL.

The J gene is TRBJ2-3, the V gene TRBV6-2 or TRBV6-3; D is undetermined. Trimming cost V 2 bases and J 5 bases, with 8 bases left between them. The V gene's germline CDR1 is MNHEY and CDR2 SVGEGT. The CDR3 has 13 residues. Written as DNA, the CDR3 is TGTGCCAGCAGTTACAATCCGAAAGATACGCAGTATTTT. Protein sequence: CASSYNPKDTQYF.

The chain has TRBV6-1 and TRBJ2-3, with D maybe TRBD1 (8 bases). Between the trimmed V and J ends, which lost 4 bases and 1 base, there was a span of 15 bases. Germline V lookup: CDR1 MNHNS, CDR2 SASEGT. The length of the CDR3 is 16 residues. The CDR3 protein is CASSAQGGVRTDTQYF. DNA for the CDR3: TGTGCCAGCAGTGCACAGGGGGGGGTGCGCACAGATACGCAGTATTTT.

The rearrangement links TRBV27 to TRBJ2-7, with 14 bases that match TRBD2. In germline, CDR1 is MNHEY, CDR2 SMNVEV (reference sequence). The CDR3 consists of 14 residues. After removal of 10 bases from V and 7 bases from J, the junction contained 9 bases not matched to a gene. CDR3 sequence: CATRPGLAGEEQYF. CDR3 coding DNA: TGTGCCACCCGGCCGGGACTAGCGGGAGAAGAGCAGTACTTC.

The CDR3 is CASSGGIRVLVEQYF. CDR3 sequence (DNA): TGTGCCAGCAGCGGAGGCATAAGGGTTCTGGTAGAGCAGTACTTC. The chain employs TRBV11-2 and TRBJ2-7, with D possibly TRBD2 on 5 matching bases. CDR3 length: 15 amino acids. Trimming removed 5 bases at V and 7 bases at J, with 21 bases between. Germline CDR1 reads SGHAT; CDR2 reads FQNNGV.

The chain carries TRBV30 and TRBJ1-5; the D gene is possibly TRBD1 (5 bases). CDR1 is GTSNPN and CDR2 is SVGIG in the germline V gene (reference sequence). The CDR3 loop spans 15 amino acids. Trimming took 0 bases from V and 0 from J, leaving 9 bases between them. CDR3 nucleotide sequence: TGTGCCTGGAGTGTCGGCGGACATAGCAATCAGCCCCAGCATTTT. Its translation: CAWSVGGHSNQPQHF. The whole variable domain, filled in from reference TRBV30 and TRBJ1-5, reads SQTIHQWPATLVQPVGSPLSLECTVEGTSNPNLYWYRQAAGRGLQLLFYSVGIGQISSEVPQNLSASRPQDRQFILSSKKLLLSDSGFYLCAWSVGGHSNQPQHFGDGTRLSIL.

This chain connects TRBV4-2 to TRBJ1-5; D is perhaps TRBD1 (6 bases). V was trimmed by 4 bases and J by 2 bases, leaving 12 bases between them. CDR1 and CDR2 (germline): LGHNA, YNFKEQ. The CDR3 spans 15 residues. CDR3 bases: TGTGCCAGCAGCCTCCCGGAGGGGGGCAATCAGCCCCAGCATTTT. It is translated as CASSLPEGGNQPQHF.

This clonotype was seen only a few times. This chain connects TRBV20-1 to TRBJ1-2; 11 bases are a match to TRBD1. CDR1 is DFQATT, CDR2 SNEGSKA, per germline (reference sequence). V trimming: 1 base; J trimming: 5 bases; junction bases outside the gene matches: 3. This CDR3 is 14 amino acids long. The CDR3 coding sequence is TGCAGTGCTAGAGGGGACAGGGGGGAGTATGGCTACACCTTC. Its protein product is CSARGDRGEYGYTF.

The V gene is TRBV4-2, the J gene TRBJ2-7; 10 bases agree with TRBD2. The germline V gene encodes CDR1 LGHNA and CDR2 YNFKEQ. V dropped 0 bases and J dropped 2; count of bases not matched to a gene: 1. This CDR3 is 15 amino acids long. The CDR3 protein is CASSQELAGTYEQYF. For the CDR3, the DNA is TGTGCCAGCAGCCAAGAACTAGCGGGAACCTACGAGCAGTACTTC.